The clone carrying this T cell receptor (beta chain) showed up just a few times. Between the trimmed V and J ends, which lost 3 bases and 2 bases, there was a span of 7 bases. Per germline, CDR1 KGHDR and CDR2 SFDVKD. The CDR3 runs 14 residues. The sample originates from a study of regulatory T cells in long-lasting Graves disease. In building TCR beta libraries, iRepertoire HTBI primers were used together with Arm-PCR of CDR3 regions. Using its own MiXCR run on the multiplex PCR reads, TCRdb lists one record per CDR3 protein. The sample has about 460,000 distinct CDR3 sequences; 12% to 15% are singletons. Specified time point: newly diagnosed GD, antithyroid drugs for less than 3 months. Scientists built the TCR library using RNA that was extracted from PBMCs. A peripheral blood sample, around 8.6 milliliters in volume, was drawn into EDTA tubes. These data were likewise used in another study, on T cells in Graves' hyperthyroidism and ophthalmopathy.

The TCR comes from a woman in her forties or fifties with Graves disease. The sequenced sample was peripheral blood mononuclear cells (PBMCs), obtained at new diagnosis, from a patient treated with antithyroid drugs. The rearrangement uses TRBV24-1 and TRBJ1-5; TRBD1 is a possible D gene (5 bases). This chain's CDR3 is CATSDAQGNQPQHF. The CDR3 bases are TGTGCCACCAGTGATGCACAGGGCAATCAGCCCCAGCATTTT.